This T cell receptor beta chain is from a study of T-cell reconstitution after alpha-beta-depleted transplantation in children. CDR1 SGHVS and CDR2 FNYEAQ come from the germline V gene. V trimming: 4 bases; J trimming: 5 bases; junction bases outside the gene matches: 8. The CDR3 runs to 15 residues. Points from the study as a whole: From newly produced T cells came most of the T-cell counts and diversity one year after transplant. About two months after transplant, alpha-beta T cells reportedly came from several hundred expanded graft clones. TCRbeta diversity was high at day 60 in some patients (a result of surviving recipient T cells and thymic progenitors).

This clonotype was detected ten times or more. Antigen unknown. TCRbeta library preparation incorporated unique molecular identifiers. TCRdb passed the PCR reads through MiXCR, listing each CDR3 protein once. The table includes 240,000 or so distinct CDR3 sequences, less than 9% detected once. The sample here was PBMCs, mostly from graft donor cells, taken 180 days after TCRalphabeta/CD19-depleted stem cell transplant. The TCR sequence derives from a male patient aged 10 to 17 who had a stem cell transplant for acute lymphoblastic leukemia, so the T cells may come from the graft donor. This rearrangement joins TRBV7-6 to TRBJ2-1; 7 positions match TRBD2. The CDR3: CASSWGLKPHNEQFF. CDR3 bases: TGTGCCAGCAGCTGGGGACTAAAGCCCCACAATGAGCAGTTCTTC.